The clone carrying this T cell receptor (beta chain) was observed a handful of times. Antigen specificity is unknown. Germline V gene lookup returns CDR1 SEHNR and CDR2 FQNEAQ (reference sequence). V lost 5 bases and J 2 bases, leaving 12 bases between the germline ends. This CDR3 region has 15 residues. The entry originates in a study of T cell responses to AZD1222 COVID-19 vaccine. Study in general: Pooled together were second doses at about 4 or about 12 weeks. Study observations and caveats: In the spike-specific TCR repertoire, nearly half reportedly target unmutated variant regions.

Clones were read by immunoSEQ multiplex PCR, and TCRdb kept only the in-frame ones, dropping some. The profile shows more than 110,000 clones, 70% to 90% of them singletons. The chain joins TRBV7-9 to TRBJ1-4, with TRBD1 as a possible D gene (5 bases). Sequenced here: peripheral blood, sampled on day 0 of AZD1222 vaccination. The TCR originated in an adult in good health. Written as DNA, the CDR3 is TGTGCCAGCAGCCCGATGGGGGGGACTAATGAAAAACTGTTTTTT. It translates to CASSPMGGTNEKLFF. The variable domain in full, with the rest retrieved from reference TRBV7-9 and TRBJ1-4, is DTGVSQNPRHKITKRGQNVTFRCDPISEHNRLYWYRQTLGQGPEFLTYFQNEAQLEKSRLLSDRFSAERPKGSFSTLEIQRTEQGDSAMYLCASSPMGGTNEKLFFGSGTQLSVL.